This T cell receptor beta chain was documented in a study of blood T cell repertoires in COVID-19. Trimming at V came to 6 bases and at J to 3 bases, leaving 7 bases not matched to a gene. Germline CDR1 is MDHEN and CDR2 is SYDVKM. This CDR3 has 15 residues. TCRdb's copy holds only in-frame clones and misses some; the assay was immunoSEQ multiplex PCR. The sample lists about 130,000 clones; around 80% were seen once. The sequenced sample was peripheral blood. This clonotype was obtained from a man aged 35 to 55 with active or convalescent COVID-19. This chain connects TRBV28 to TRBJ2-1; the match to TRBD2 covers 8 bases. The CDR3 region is CASSTRGGIYNEQFF. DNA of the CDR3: TGTGCCAGCAGCACCCGGGGGGGGATCTACAATGAGCAGTTCTTC.